Detailed here is one T cell receptor beta chain. Its matching antigen is unknown. The repertoire was sequenced with immunoSEQ multiplex PCR; TCRdb's copy has only in-frame clones and lacks some. The repertoire holds roughly 70,000 clones, with about 93% as singletons. The germline V gene has CDR1 SGHNT and CDR2 YYREEE (reference sequence). This CDR3 has 15 amino acids. J lost 1 base, V lost 2 bases, and 3 bases had no gene match. These data originate in a study of PD-1 blockade in classical Hodgkin lymphoma. Time point described: newly diagnosed, previously untreated cHL patient sample. Regarding the study as a whole: The origin of the repertoire differences remains undefined, with disease activity or prior therapy as possible causes.

This clonotype originated in a human donor with classical Hodgkin lymphoma. The specimen sequenced was peripheral blood mononuclear cells (PBMCs). The chain employs TRBV5-4 and TRBJ1-1, with TRBD1 matching over 9 bases. CDR3 DNA sequence: TGTGCCAGCAGCTTTGTGGGACAGGGGAACACTGAAGCTTTCTTT. It is translated as CASSFVGQGNTEAFF.